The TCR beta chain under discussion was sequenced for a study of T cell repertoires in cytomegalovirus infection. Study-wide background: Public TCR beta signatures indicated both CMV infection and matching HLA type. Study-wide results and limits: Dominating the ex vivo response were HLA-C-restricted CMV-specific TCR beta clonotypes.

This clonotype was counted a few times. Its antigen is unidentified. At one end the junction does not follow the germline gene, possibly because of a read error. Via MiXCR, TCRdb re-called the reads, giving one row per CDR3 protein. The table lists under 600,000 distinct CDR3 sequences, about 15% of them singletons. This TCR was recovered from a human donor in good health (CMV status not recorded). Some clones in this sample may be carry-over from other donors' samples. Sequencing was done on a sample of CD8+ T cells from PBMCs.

The CDR3 spells CASSPPGGGAYEQFF. In DNA form, the CDR3 reads TGTGCCAGCAGCCCCCCGGGCGGGGGGGCGTATGAGCAGTTCTTC. The rearrangement links TRBV4-1 to TRBJ2-1; TRBD2 agrees at 9 bases. CDR1 is MGHRA, CDR2 YSYEKL, per germline. This CDR3 comprises 15 residues.